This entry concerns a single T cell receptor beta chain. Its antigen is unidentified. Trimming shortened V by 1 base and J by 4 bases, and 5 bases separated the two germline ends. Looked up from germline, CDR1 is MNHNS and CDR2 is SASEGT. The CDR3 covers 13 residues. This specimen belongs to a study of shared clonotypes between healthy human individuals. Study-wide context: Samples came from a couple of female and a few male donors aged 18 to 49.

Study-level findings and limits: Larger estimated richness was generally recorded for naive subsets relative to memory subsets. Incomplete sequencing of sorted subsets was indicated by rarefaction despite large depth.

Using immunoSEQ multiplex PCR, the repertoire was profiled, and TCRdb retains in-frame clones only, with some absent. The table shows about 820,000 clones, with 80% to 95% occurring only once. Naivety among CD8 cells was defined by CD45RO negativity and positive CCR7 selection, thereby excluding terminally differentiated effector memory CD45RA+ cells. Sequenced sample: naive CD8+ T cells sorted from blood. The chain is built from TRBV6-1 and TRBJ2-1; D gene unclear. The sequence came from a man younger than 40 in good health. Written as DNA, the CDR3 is TGTGCCAGCAGTGAAGGCGTGTACAATGAGCAGTTCTTC. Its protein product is CASSEGVYNEQFF.